This T cell receptor beta chain was identified in a study of blood T cell repertoires in COVID-19. This clone was recorded only once. Other nucleotide sequences in the sample specify the same CDR3. Sequencing was performed with immunoSEQ multiplex PCR; in TCRdb, only in-frame clones are kept and a portion is missing. Among fewer than 300,000 clones listed, roughly 90% were seen once. V lost 1 base, J lost 4 bases, and 0 bases stayed unmatched. This CDR3 contains 14 residues. Germline V gene data show CDR1 as LGHDT and CDR2 as YNNKEL (reference sequence). This receptor was obtained from a woman under 40 with COVID-19, enrolled during active disease. The V call is TRBV3-1 (or the pseudogene TRBV3-2), the J call TRBJ2-2, with 7 bases fitting TRBD2. The sample comprised peripheral blood. CDR3 sequence reads: CASSQGGGTGELFF. The CDR3 DNA sequence: TGTGCCAGCAGCCAAGGCGGGGGCACCGGGGAGCTGTTTTTT.